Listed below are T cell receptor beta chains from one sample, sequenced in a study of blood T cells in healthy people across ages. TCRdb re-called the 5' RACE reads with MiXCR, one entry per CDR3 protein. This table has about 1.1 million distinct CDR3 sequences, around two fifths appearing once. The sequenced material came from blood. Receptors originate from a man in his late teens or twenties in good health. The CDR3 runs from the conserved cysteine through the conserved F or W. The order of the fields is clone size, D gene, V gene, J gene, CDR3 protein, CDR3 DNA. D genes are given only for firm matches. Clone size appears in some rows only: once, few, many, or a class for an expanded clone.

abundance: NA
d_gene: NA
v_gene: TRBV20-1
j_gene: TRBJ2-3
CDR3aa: CSARDWERSTDTQYF
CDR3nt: TGCAGTGCTAGAGATTGGGAACGAAGCACAGATACGCAGTATTTT

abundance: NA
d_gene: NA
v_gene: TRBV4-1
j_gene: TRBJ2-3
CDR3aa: CASSQVAGTDTQYF
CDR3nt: TGCGCCAGCAGCCAAGTCGCGGGGACTGATACGCAGTATTTT

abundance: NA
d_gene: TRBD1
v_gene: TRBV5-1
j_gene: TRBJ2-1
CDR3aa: CASSLRQGHYEQFF
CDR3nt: TGCGCCAGCAGCTTAAGACAGGGCCATTACGAGCAGTTCTTC

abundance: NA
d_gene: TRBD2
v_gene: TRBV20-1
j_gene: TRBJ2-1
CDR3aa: CSARPQAAGGLDEQFF
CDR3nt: TGCAGTGCTAGACCCCAGGCAGCGGGGGGCCTAGATGAGCAGTTCTTC

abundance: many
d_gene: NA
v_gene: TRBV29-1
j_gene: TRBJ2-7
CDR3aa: CSVGDNSYEQYF
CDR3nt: TGCAGCGTCGGGGACAATTCCTACGAGCAGTACTTC

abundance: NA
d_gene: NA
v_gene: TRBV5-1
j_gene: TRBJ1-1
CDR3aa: CASSLVGVMNTEAFF
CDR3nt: TGCGCCAGCAGCTTGGTAGGGGTTATGAACACTGAAGCTTTCTTT

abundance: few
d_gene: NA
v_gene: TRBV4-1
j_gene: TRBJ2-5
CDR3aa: CASSQDGAGQETQYF
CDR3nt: TGCGCCAGCAGCCAAGATGGAGCAGGGCAGGAGACCCAGTACTTC

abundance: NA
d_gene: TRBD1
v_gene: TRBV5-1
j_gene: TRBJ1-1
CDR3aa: CASSSQGAVKTTEAFF
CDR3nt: TGCGCCAGCAGCTCACAGGGGGCAGTAAAGACCACTGAAGCTTTCTTT

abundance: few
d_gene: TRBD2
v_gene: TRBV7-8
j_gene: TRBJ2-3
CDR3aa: CASSVLAGVETDTQYF
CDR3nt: TGTGCCAGCAGCGTACTAGCGGGGGTTGAGACAGATACGCAGTATTTT

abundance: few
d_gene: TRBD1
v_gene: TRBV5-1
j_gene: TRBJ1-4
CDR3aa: CASSRGTDRTNEKLFF
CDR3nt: TGCGCCAGCAGCAGGGGGACAGACCGAACTAATGAAAAACTGTTTTTT

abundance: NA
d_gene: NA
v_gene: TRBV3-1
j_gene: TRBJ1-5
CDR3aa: CASSQARGNQPQHF
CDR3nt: TGTGCCAGCAGCCAAGCCAGGGGCAATCAGCCCCAGCATTTT

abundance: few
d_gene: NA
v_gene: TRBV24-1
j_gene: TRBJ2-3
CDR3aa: CATSGDGSTDTQYF
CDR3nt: TGTGCCACCAGTGGGGACGGCAGCACAGATACGCAGTATTTT

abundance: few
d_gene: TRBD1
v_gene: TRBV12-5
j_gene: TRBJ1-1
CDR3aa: CASAQLTGSEAFF
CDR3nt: TGTGCTAGTGCCCAGTTGACAGGGTCTGAAGCTTTCTTT

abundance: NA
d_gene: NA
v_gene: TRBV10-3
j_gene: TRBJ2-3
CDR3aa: CAISESLATDTQYF
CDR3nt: TGTGCCATCAGTGAGTCCCTAGCCACAGATACGCAGTATTTT

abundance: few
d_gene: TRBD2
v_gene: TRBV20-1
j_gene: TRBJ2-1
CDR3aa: CSAARLAGGQNEQFF
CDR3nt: TGCAGTGCTGCCCGACTAGCGGGGGGACAGAATGAGCAGTTCTTC

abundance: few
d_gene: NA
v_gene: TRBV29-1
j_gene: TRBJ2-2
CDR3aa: CSVGRVGTGELFF
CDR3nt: TGCAGCGTTGGACGGGTTGGGACCGGGGAGCTGTTTTTT

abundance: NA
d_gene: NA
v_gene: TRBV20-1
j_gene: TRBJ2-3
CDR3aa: CSVLEGLVADTQYF
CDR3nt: TGCAGTGTACTAGAAGGTCTTGTTGCAGATACGCAGTATTTT

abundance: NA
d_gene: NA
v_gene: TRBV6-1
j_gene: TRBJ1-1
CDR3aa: CASSRETEAFF
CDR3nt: TGTGCCAGCTCCCGGGAGACTGAAGCTTTCTTT

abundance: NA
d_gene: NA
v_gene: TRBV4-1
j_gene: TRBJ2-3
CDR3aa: CASSRTGTYTDTQYF
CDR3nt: TGCGCCAGCAGCCGCACCGGGACCTACACAGATACGCAGTATTTT

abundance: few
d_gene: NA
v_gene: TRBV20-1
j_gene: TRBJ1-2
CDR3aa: CSAGAGPDYGYTF
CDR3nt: TGCAGTGCTGGCGCCGGGCCCGACTATGGCTACACCTTC

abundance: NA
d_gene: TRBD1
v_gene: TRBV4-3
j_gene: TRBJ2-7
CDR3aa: CASSQDGTGLNNEQYF
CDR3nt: TGCGCCAGCAGCCAAGATGGGACAGGGCTCAACAATGAGCAGTACTTC

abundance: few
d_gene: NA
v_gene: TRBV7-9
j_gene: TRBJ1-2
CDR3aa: CASSFEGNNYGYTF
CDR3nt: TGTGCCAGCAGCTTTGAGGGAAACAACTATGGCTACACCTTC

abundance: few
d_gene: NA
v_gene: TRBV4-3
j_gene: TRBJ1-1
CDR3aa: CASSQDKATEAFF
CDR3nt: TGCGCCAGCAGCCAAGATAAGGCCACTGAAGCTTTCTTT

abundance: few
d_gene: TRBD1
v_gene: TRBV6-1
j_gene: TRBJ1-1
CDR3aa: CASSVAGGEAEAFF
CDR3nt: TGTGCCAGCAGTGTCGCAGGGGGGGAGGCTGAAGCTTTCTTT

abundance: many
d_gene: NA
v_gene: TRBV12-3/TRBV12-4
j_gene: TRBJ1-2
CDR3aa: CASSLGLAALTF
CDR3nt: TGTGCCAGCAGTTTAGGCTTAGCAGCCCTCACCTTC

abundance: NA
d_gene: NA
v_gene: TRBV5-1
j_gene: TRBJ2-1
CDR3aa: CASSLVRASLGNEQFF
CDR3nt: TGCGCCAGCAGCTTGGTTCGGGCTAGTCTAGGCAATGAGCAGTTCTTC

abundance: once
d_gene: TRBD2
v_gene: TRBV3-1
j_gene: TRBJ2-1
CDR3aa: CASSTPGLVYEQFF
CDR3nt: TGTGCCAGCAGCACTCCGGGACTAGTATACGAGCAGTTCTTC

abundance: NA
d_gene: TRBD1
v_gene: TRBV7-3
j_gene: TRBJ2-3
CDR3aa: CASSSPGQGIYTDTQYF
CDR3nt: TGTGCCAGCAGCTCTCCGGGACAGGGAATTTACACAGATACGCAGTATTTT

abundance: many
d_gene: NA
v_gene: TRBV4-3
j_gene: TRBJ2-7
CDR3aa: CASSTNRGRDYEQYF
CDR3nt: TGCGCCAGCAGCACAAATCGGGGGCGCGACTACGAGCAGTACTTC

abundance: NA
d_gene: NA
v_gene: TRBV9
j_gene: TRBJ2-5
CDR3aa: CASSALSGETQYF
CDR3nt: TGTGCCAGCAGCGCCCTTTCAGGAGAGACCCAGTACTTC

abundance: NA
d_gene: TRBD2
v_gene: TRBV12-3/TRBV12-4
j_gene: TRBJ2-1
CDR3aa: CASTTSGGPPGNEQFF
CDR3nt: TGTGCCAGCACCACCAGCGGGGGCCCGCCTGGCAATGAGCAGTTCTTC

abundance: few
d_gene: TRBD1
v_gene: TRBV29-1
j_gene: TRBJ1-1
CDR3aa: CSVGKGADYTEAFF
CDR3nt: TGCAGCGTTGGCAAGGGGGCGGATTACACTGAAGCTTTCTTT

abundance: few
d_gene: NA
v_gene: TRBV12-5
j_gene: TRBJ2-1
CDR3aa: CASGLDHNEQFF
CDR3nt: TGTGCTAGTGGTTTGGACCACAATGAGCAGTTCTTC

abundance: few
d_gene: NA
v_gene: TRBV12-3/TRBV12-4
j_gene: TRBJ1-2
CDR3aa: CASTPGSVNYGYTF
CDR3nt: TGTGCCAGCACCCCCGGTTCGGTGAACTATGGCTACACCTTC

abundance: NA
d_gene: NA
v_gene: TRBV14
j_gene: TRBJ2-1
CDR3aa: CASSISGTLGTQFF
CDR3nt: TGTGCCAGCAGCATCTCCGGGACGCTCGGGACCCAGTTCTTC

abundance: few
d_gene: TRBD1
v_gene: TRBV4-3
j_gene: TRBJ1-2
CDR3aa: CASSPGGPNYGYTF
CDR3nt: TGCGCCAGCAGCCCAGGGGGCCCTAACTATGGCTACACCTTC

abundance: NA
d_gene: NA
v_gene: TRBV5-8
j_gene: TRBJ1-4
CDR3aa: CASSLSGGPGEKLFF
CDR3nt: TGTGCCAGCAGCTTGTCGGGGGGGCCGGGTGAAAAACTGTTTTTT

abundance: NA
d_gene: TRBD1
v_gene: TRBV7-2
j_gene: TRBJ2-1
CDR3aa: CASSPGQGAREQFF
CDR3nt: TGTGCCAGCAGTCCGGGACAGGGGGCTCGAGAGCAGTTCTTC

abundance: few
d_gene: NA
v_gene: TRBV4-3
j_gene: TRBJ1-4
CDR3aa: CASSQQGNNEKLFF
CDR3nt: TGCGCCAGCAGCCAGCAGGGGAATAATGAAAAACTGTTTTTT

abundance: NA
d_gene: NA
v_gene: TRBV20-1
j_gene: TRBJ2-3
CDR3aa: CSAFDSKTSTDTQYF
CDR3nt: TGCAGTGCTTTTGACTCCAAAACTAGCACAGATACGCAGTATTTT

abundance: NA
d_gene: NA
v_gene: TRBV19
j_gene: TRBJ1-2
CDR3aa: CASQTGAWGDNYGYTF
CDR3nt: TGTGCCAGCCAGACAGGAGCTTGGGGGGATAACTATGGCTACACCTTC

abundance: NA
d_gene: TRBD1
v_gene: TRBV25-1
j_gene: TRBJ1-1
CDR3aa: CASRADRGQGNTEAFF
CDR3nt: TGTGCCAGCAGGGCTGATCGGGGACAGGGGAACACTGAAGCTTTCTTT

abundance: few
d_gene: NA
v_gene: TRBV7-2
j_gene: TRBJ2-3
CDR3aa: CASTTAITDTQYF
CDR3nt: TGTGCCAGCACTACAGCAATCACAGATACGCAGTATTTT

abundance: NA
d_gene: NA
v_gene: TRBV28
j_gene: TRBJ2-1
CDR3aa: CASSGRRTTHRENEQFF
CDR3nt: TGTGCCAGCAGTGGGAGGAGGACCACCCATCGGGAGAATGAGCAGTTCTTC

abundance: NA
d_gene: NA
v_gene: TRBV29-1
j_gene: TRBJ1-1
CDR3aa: CSVEVYGVNGAFF
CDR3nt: TGCAGCGTTGAGGTATATGGGGTTAATGGAGCTTTCTTT

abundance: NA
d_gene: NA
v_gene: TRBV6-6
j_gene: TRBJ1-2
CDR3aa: CASTPGPTGDGYTF
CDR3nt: TGTGCCAGCACCCCTGGACCTACGGGGGATGGCTACACCTTC

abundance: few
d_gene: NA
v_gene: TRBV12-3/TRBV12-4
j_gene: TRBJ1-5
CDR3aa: CASSETAFGQPQHF
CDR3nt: TGTGCCAGCAGCGAGACAGCATTCGGTCAGCCCCAGCATTTT

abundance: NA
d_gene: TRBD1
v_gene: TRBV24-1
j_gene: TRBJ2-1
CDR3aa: CATSDGDSNNEQFF
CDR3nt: TGTGCCACCAGTGATGGGGACAGCAATAATGAGCAGTTCTTC

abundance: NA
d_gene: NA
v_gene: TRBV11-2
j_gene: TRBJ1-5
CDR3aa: CANSSEIPKGGQPQHF
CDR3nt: TGTGCCAACAGCTCCGAGATTCCAAAAGGGGGTCAGCCCCAGCATTTT

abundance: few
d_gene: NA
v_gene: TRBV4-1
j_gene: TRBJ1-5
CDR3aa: CASSQGTHSNQPQHF
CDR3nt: TGCGCCAGCAGCCAAGGGACACATAGCAATCAGCCCCAGCATTTT